The source of this TCR beta chain is a study of cytomegalovirus exposure and HLA in healthy donors (dated by TCRdb to 2015 to 2018). Some background on the complete study: A later analysis indicated that the 110 or so validation repertoires were generated on the platform also employed for the approximately 700 repertoires of the first cohort. The study aimed to test whether cataloging public T cell receptors could reveal signatures of past pathogen exposure. Along with the roughly 670-subject first cohort, a separate validation cohort of 120 different subjects was used. To predict cytomegalovirus infection status, the study brought together high-throughput TCR immunosequencing, statistical association of individual TCRs with disease status, and machine learning. What the authors observed across the whole study: A few of the identified cytomegalovirus-associated TCR beta chains were confirmed in vitro to be specific for cytomegalovirus antigens. The validation cohort had no HLA typing available for a later analysis, so co-occurrence within that cohort was assessed over all 120 or so repertoires. According to the authors, the approach could potentially be generalized to other disease states and immunological phenotypes. In a later analysis, TCRs clustered in the first cohort were found to also tend to co-occur in the 100 to 150 validation repertoires, with roughly 93% of cluster scores above 0. A total of 150 to 200 TCR beta chains were listed by the study as associated with cytomegalovirus. The classifier was reported to diagnose cytomegalovirus status with high specificity and sensitivity in both the original cohort and the validation cohort. Most TCR sequences were seen in very few donors, while some public TCRs were found in many individuals.

Separate from the roughly 630-subject first cohort, the validation cohort of some 130 subjects was the group to which the donors belonged. CDR3 length: 14 amino acids, cysteine to phenylalanine. Only the CDR3 portion is preserved as DNA: 42 bases, with reading frame beginning at the first base. V is shortened by 0 bases, J by 5 bases, and the region joining them spans 10 bases. The germline V gene encodes CDR1 MNHEY and CDR2 SVGAGI. In regard to this clone: Its antigen specificity is not known. Base qualities are not at hand, and no much larger clone is one base apart.

The protocol used for the library was the immunoSEQ multiplex PCR assay. On the study's bioinformatics: To diagnose cytomegalovirus status from the catalog of TCR beta chain sequences, a statistical classification framework was built. TCRdb provides this immuneACCESS table in a form limited to in-frame rearrangements. Some clones are lacking; in checked studies, under half of them reflect an unresolved V gene, and why the rest are absent is not known. The V and J calls and the clone size are those of that table, but D and trimming were determined from the DNA. This sample has tens of thousands of clones in its table, and approximately 94% of those were observed once. Roughly 3.2% of the sample goes to the ten largest clones.

The chain was built from TRBV6-5 and TRBJ2-5; possibly the D gene is TRBD1, per 6 matching bases. This sequence was found in a young woman in good health and CMV-seropositive. The sample was PBMCs. CDR3 sequence: CASSYSSGDETQYF. The nucleotide sequence reads as follows: TGTGCCAGCAGTTACTCCTCAGGGGATGAGACCCAGTACTTC.